One sample yielded the 23 T cell receptor beta chains listed below, sequenced in a study of neurological immune-mediated disorders (dated by TCRdb to the late 2010s). The library was built by means of 5' RACE. The sequencer was an Illumina HiSeq 2500. TCRdb trimmed the raw reads at Q25, called clones with MiXCR and kept productive beta chains. CDR3 protein duplicates are merged, each entry listing the most common genes and DNA. This sample is represented by some 77,000 distinct CDR3 sequences; about an eighth of them were singletons. In total, the top ten clones hold around 4.3% of the sample. Sample time point, as interpreted from the label and publication: longitudinal time-point 1 (baseline). Sequences were obtained from PBMCs. These receptors originate from a female donor with HTLV-1-associated myelopathy (HAM/TSP).

This clonotype was counted many times. The chain recombines TRBV28 with TRBJ1-1; no clear D gene. The V end was cut by 1 base, the J end by 5 bases, with 14 bases between. This CDR3 contains 15 residues. Germline CDR1 reads MDHEN; CDR2 reads SYDVKM. The CDR3 sequence is CASSLFSGFTTEAFF. The CDR3 DNA reads as TGTGCCAGCAGTTTATTCTCCGGGTTCACGACTGAAGCTTTCTTT. Drawing the rest from reference TRBV28 and TRBJ1-1, the complete variable domain is DVKVTQSSRYLVKRTGEKVFLECVQDMDHENMFWYRQDPGLGLRLIYFSYDVKMKEKGDIPEGYSVSREKKERFSLILESASTNQTSMYLCASSLFSGFTTEAFFGQGTRLTVV.

Comment on this clonotype: Because the CDR3's place on the DNA is in doubt, the DNA is left out and the CDR3 is given as listed by TCRdb. The rearrangement joins TRBV7-9 to TRBJ1-3; TRBD1 was called by the table and not checked on the DNA. The CDR3 adds up to 24 amino acids, both ends counted. Germline CDR1 is SEHNR and CDR2 is FQNEAQ (reference sequence). CDR3 residues: CASSLLGNYNEQFFGTGFGNTIYF.

This clonotype was recorded many times. The genes are TRBV29-1 and TRBJ1-1; D unclear. The V gene lost 5 bases and the J gene lost 3 bases, with 7 bases spanning the gap. Germline CDR1 reads SQVTM; CDR2 reads ANQGSEA. The CDR3 spans 11 residues. The CDR3 protein is CSVLRDTEAFF. The CDR3, as DNA: TGCAGCGTTCTCCGTGACACTGAAGCTTTCTTT.

V usage is TRBV18 and J usage is TRBJ2-3; D ambiguous. The germline V gene has CDR1 KGHSH and CDR2 LQKENI. Trimming pared 3 bases from V and 3 bases from J, leaving 7 bases between. The CDR3 is 13 amino acids. This CDR3 is CASSPGWTDTQYF. CDR3 nucleotides: TGTGCCAGCTCACCGGGGTGGACAGATACGCAGTATTTT. Filled out from reference TRBV18 and TRBJ2-3, the complete variable domain reads NAGVMQNPRHLVRRRGQEARLRCSPMKGHSHVYWYRQLPEEGLKFMVYLQKENIIDESGMPKERFSAEFPKEGPSILRIQQVVRGDSAAYFCASSPGWTDTQYFGPGTRLTVL.

This clonotype appeared many times. The chain links TRBV4-1 to TRBJ2-1; no definite D call. CDR3 length equals 14 residues. V lost 9 bases and J 2 bases, leaving 14 bases between the germline ends. Germline lookup yields CDR1 MGHRA and CDR2 YSYEKL. CDR3: CASGPSGTYNEQFF. For the CDR3, the DNA is TGCGCCAGTGGTCCTAGTGGGACCTACAATGAGCAGTTCTTC.

This clonotype was picked up many times. The genes are TRBV2 and TRBJ1-5; possibly TRBD1 for D (5 bases). Germline CDR1 is SNHLY and CDR2 is FYNNEI. Trimming removed 1 base from V and 5 bases from J, with 12 bases in between. The CDR3 sequence is 15 residues long. For the CDR3, the DNA is TGTGCCAGCAGTGAAGGGACAAGTACCTATCAGCCCCAGCATTTT. It specifies CASSEGTSTYQPQHF.

This clonotype has at least ten counts. The J gene is TRBJ2-7, the V gene TRBV6-5; TRBD2 matches at 8 bases. From germline, CDR1 is MNHEY and CDR2 SVGAGI. The CDR3 loop spans 16 amino acids. Trimming took 0 bases from V and 2 from J; bases not matched to a gene: 6. CDR3 coding DNA: TGTGCCAGCAGTTACTCGAGCGGGGGCGGACCCTACGAGCAGTACTTC. It codes for CASSYSSGGGPYEQYF.

This clonotype came up many times. V is TRBV6-1 and J is TRBJ1-1; D gene unclear. The CDR3 spans 13 residues. The V end was cut by 7 bases, the J end by 1 base, with 10 bases between. Germline V gene sequence: CDR1 MNHNS, CDR2 SASEGT. CDR3 residues: CASNFRGNTEAFF. In DNA, the CDR3 is TGTGCCAGCAATTTTAGAGGGAACACTGAAGCTTTCTTT.

The V gene is TRBV4-3, the J gene TRBJ1-1, with D hard to call. This CDR3 comprises 13 residues. CDR1 and CDR2 from the germline V gene are LGHNA and YSLEER. Trimming stripped 1 base from V and 7 bases from J, with 10 bases between. CDR3 region: CASSQGGGDEAFF. The CDR3 DNA reads as TGCGCCAGCAGCCAAGGTGGCGGAGATGAAGCTTTCTTT.

This clonotype has at least ten counts. The chain uses TRBV7-9 and TRBJ2-7, with D perhaps matching TRBD1 or TRBD2 (5 bases each). The V end was cut by 0 bases, the J end by 9 bases, with 12 bases between. The CDR3 is 13 residues long. Looked up from germline, CDR1 is SEHNR and CDR2 is FQNEAQ (reference sequence). This CDR3 is CASSLARLGGQYF. In nucleotides, the CDR3 is TGTGCCAGCAGCTTAGCTCGCCTTGGGGGGCAGTACTTC.

This clonotype has a count of ten or more. CDR3 nucleotide sequence: TGTGCCAGCAGCTCCCTGTTTAGGGGAGTGACCGGGGAGCTGTTTTTT. The encoded protein is CASSSLFRGVTGELFF. V gene TRBV5-6 combines with J gene TRBJ2-2, with D tentatively TRBD1 or TRBD2 (5 bases each). Trimming shortened V by 3 bases and J by 5 bases, and 17 bases separated the two germline ends. This CDR3 has 16 amino acids. Per germline, CDR1 SGHDT and CDR2 YYEEEE.

This clonotype was recorded many times. The rearrangement joins TRBV28 to TRBJ2-5; TRBD2 aligns across 9 bases. The CDR3 runs to 20 residues. Germline V CDR1 and CDR2: MDHEN, SYDVKM. The V and J ends lost 2 bases and 4 bases, in that order; junction bases with no gene match: 20. The CDR3 region is CASSLIAGGPYVGVRETQYF. CDR3 nucleotides: TGTGCCAGCAGTTTAATCGCGGGGGGGCCTTATGTAGGAGTTAGAGAGACCCAGTACTTC.

This clonotype showed up many times. The chain is built from TRBV20-1 and TRBJ2-5; TRBD1 matches 10 bases. V lost 0 bases, J lost 4 bases, and 2 bases stayed unmatched. The CDR3 is 14 amino acids. Per the germline V gene, CDR1 is DFQATT and CDR2 is SNEGSKA (reference sequence). Here the CDR3 reads CSARDWTGGETQYF. The CDR3 DNA is TGCAGTGCTAGAGATTGGACAGGGGGAGAGACCCAGTACTTC.

This clonotype appeared many times. V and J are TRBV28 and TRBJ1-1; D remains unclear. Germline V gene data show CDR1 as MDHEN and CDR2 as SYDVKM. Trimming pared 7 bases from V and 1 base from J, leaving 13 bases between. The CDR3 is 14 residues long. In DNA form, the CDR3 reads TGTGCCAGCAACTCAGAGAAAGAGAACACTGAAGCTTTCTTT. Amino acid sequence: CASNSEKENTEAFF.

In this sample, this clonotype turned up many times. This chain links TRBV20-1 with TRBJ2-7, with TRBD1 matching over 9 bases. Trimming cost V 4 bases and J 3 bases; bases outside gene matches: 10. Germline CDR1 is DFQATT and CDR2 is SNEGSKA (reference sequence). There are 15 residues in the CDR3. In DNA form, the CDR3 reads TGCAGTGCTAACCTCCTGGGACAGGGAGTCTACGAGCAGTACTTC. Its protein is CSANLLGQGVYEQYF.

The sample holds many counts of this clonotype. The rearrangement links TRBV12-3 or TRBV12-4 to TRBJ1-1; the D is unclear. V dropped 3 bases and J dropped 5 bases, with 7 bases sitting between them. The CDR3 contains 12 residues. This CDR3 reads CASSFTGTEAFF. CDR3 in DNA: TGTGCCAGCAGTTTTACGGGGACTGAAGCTTTCTTT.

This clonotype showed up just once. The gene calls are TRBV12-3 or TRBV12-4 and TRBJ1-1, with 7 bases that match TRBD1. Germline trimming cut 4 bases from V and 8 bases from J; bases unmatched to any gene: 10. The CDR3 is 14 residues long. The CDR3 DNA is TGTGCCAGCAGTTCGACAGGGCCCGGGTCGGAAGCTTTCTTT. It codes for CASSSTGPGSEAFF.

In its sample, this clonotype was seen many times. The rearrangement links TRBV7-2 to TRBJ2-5; weak D call: TRBD1 (5 bases). Trimming stripped 4 bases from V and 2 bases from J, with 11 bases between. The CDR3 spans 14 residues. Germline CDR1 and CDR2: SGHTA and FQGNSA. CDR3: CASSYDRFQETQYF. Here the CDR3 DNA reads TGTGCCAGCAGCTACGACAGATTTCAAGAGACCCAGTACTTC.

In this sample, this clonotype turned up many times. The chain uses TRBV11-3 and TRBJ2-3, with a weak D call TRBD1 (5 bases). This CDR3 has 13 amino acids. In germline, CDR1 is SGHNT, CDR2 YENEEA. Trimming cost V 0 bases and J 4 bases, with 5 bases left between them. The CDR3 loop reads CASSLEGADTQYF. CDR3 nucleotide sequence: TGTGCCAGCAGCTTAGAAGGGGCAGATACGCAGTATTTT.

This clonotype has ten or more counts. The chain employs TRBV5-1 and TRBJ1-1; D is unclear. Between the trimmed V and J ends, which lost 5 bases and 1 base, there was a span of 24 bases. Germline CDR1 reads SGHRS; CDR2 reads YFSETQ. This CDR3 is 18 amino acids long. CDR3 nucleotide sequence: TGCGCCAGCAGTTCCAGATCCGGGCCCCTGTCCGGGAACACTGAAGCTTTCTTT. It yields the protein CASSSRSGPLSGNTEAFF.

This clonotype has a handful of counts. V is TRBV6-5 and J is TRBJ2-2; 9 positions agree with TRBD2. CDR1 and CDR2 from the germline V gene are MNHEY and SVGAGI. The J segment lost 6 bases and the V segment lost 0 bases, leaving 5 bases of the junction unmatched. The CDR3 is 16 amino acids. For the CDR3, the DNA is TGTGCCAGCAGTTACTCGCAGGCTAGCGGGGCCGGGGAGCTGTTTTTT. The encoded protein is CASSYSQASGAGELFF.

Note on this clonotype: A much larger clonotype is one base distant, so this may be a read error. This chain joins TRBV5-1 and TRBJ2-3, with D tentatively TRBD2 (5 bases). The CDR3 totals 12 residues. From germline, CDR1 is SGHRS and CDR2 YFSETQ. The CDR3 spells CTSSLEADTQYF. The CDR3, as DNA: TGCACCAGCAGCTTGGAGGCAGATACGCAGTATTTT.

This clonotype was seen at least ten times. The genes are TRBV20-1 and TRBJ2-7; D unclear. Deletions cut 5 bases from V and 3 bases from J, with 8 bases between. The CDR3 is 11 amino acids. Germline V CDR1 and CDR2: DFQATT, SNEGSKA (reference sequence). The CDR3 nucleotides are TGCAGTGCTCCTGGGCACTACGAGCAGTACTTC. The encoded protein is CSAPGHYEQYF.